This TCR beta chain was recovered during a study of cytomegalovirus exposure and HLA in healthy donors. Study at large: Membership in the Caucasian-associated ancestry cluster was found for about 84% of 300 to 500 genotyped donors. Study observations and caveats: For cytomegalovirus status, the classifier reportedly gave diagnoses with high specificity and sensitivity.

A note on this clone: Its antigen is still unknown.

A multiplex PCR was run with 60 Vbeta primers and 13 Jbeta primers. Method: immunoSEQ multiplex PCR; TCRdb's copy keeps in-frame clones and lacks some. The table records 90,000 to 110,000 clones, over 60% of them present only once. Source material: PBMCs. The sequence was obtained from a man in his forties in good health and CMV-seropositive.

CDR3 in DNA: TGTGCCAGCAGCTCCAGGGACAGAGAGTACGAGCAGTACTTC. Protein sequence: CASSSRDREYEQYF. The chain recombines TRBV7-9 with TRBJ2-5; 7 bases are shared with TRBD1. The J call is uncertain, as TRBJ2-7 better fits the DNA end. Germline CDR1 SEHNR, CDR2 FQNEAQ (reference sequence). The CDR3 spans 14 residues.